These 24 T cell receptor beta chains were sequenced from one sample in a study of cytotoxic CD8 clonotypes in ibrutinib-treated CLL. Assay used: immunoSEQ multiplex PCR; TCRdb lists only in-frame clones, some missing. The sample lists 40,000 to 55,000 clones; less than 90% were seen once. Material: PBMCs, obtained after 24 months of ibrutinib treatment. The receptors originated from a human donor with chronic lymphocytic leukemia.

The chain recombines TRBV19 with TRBJ2-4, with 8 bases fitting TRBD1. Per the germline V gene, CDR1 is LNHDA and CDR2 is SQIVND (reference sequence). CDR3 size: 19 residues. Trimming at V came to 0 bases and at J to 0 bases, leaving 10 bases not matched to a gene. The CDR3 sequence is CASSIDGQGYEVAKNIQYF. In nucleotides, the CDR3 is TGTGCCAGTAGTATAGACGGACAGGGTTACGAGGTAGCCAAAAACATTCAGTACTTC.

This chain connects TRBV6-1 to TRBJ1-5; 10 bases fit TRBD1. The CDR3 sequence is 14 residues long. With V trimmed by 5 bases and J by 6 bases, 4 bases remained unmatched. The germline gives CDR1 MNHNS, CDR2 SASEGT. This CDR3 is CASSPGQGGQPQHF. DNA of the CDR3: TGTGCCAGCAGTCCAGGACAGGGGGGTCAGCCCCAGCATTTT.

In this sample, this clone turned up a few times. Written as DNA, the CDR3 is TGCGCCAGCAGCCCGGGACACTTTCAAGAGACCCAGTACTTC. It codes for CASSPGHFQETQYF. The chain carries TRBV5-1 and TRBJ2-5; D is possibly TRBD1 (6 bases). Germline lookup yields CDR1 SGHRS and CDR2 YFSETQ. The CDR3 is 14 amino acids. Trimming stripped 4 bases from V and 2 bases from J, with 12 bases between.

The rearrangement uses TRBV10-2 and TRBJ2-7; TRBD1 aligns across 7 bases. The CDR3 length is 13 residues. With V trimmed by 9 bases and J by 0 bases, 5 bases remained unmatched. In germline, CDR1 is WSHSY, CDR2 SAAADI. The CDR3 DNA reads TGCGCCAGAAGACAGGGAAGCTCCTACGAGCAGTACTTC. Protein sequence: CARRQGSSYEQYF.

This sequence joins TRBV25-1 and TRBJ2-1; 7 bases map to TRBD2. Germline V gene sequence: CDR1 MGHDK, CDR2 SYGVNS. The CDR3 covers 15 residues. J lost 4 bases, V lost 3 bases, and 6 bases had no gene match. Here the CDR3 DNA reads TGTGCCAGCAGTGATGGGGCTAGCGGTTACAATGAGCAGTTCTTC. Its translation is CASSDGASGYNEQFF.

This clone appeared a single time. The genes are TRBV7-9 and TRBJ1-1; D might be TRBD1 (6 bases). V was shortened by 5 bases and J by 0 bases, with 13 bases between the two germline ends. The CDR3 consists of 15 residues. CDR1 is SEHNR and CDR2 is FQNEAQ in the germline V gene (reference sequence). The CDR3 DNA follows: TGTGCCAGCAGCAACCGACAGGTGATGAACACTGAAGCTTTCTTT. It translates to CASSNRQVMNTEAFF.

Only a few counts were recorded for this clone. J is TRBJ1-1 and V is TRBV7-3; 8 bases match TRBD1. The J segment lost 3 bases and the V segment lost 5 bases, leaving 5 bases of the junction unmatched. This CDR3 contains 14 residues. From germline, CDR1 is SGHTA and CDR2 FQGTGA. The CDR3 sequence: CASSQTGDHTEAFF. CDR3 DNA: TGTGCCAGCAGCCAGACAGGGGACCACACTGAAGCTTTCTTT. Together with reference TRBV7-3 and TRBJ1-1, the CDR3 gives the full variable domain: GAGVSQTPSNKVTEKGKYVELRCDPISGHTALYWYRQSLGQGPEFLIYFQGTGAADDSGLPNDRFFAVRPEGSVSTLKIQRTERGDSAVYLCASSQTGDHTEAFFGQGTRLTVV.

CDR3: CASRSAGQVDEQYF. CDR3 sequence (DNA): TGTGCCAGCAGATCTGCCGGACAGGTTGACGAGCAGTACTTC. The chain joins TRBV7-8 to TRBJ2-7; 7 nucleotides line up with TRBD1. Germline loops: CDR1 SGHVS, CDR2 FQNEAQ. There are 14 residues in the CDR3. The trim removed 6 bases at V and 5 bases at J, leaving 10 bases unmatched.

This clone occurred once. The gene calls are TRBV5-6 and TRBJ2-7, with 9 bases matching TRBD2. This CDR3 is 16 amino acids long. The V gene's germline CDR1 is SGHDT and CDR2 YYEEEE. J was trimmed by 7 bases and V by 1 base; bases with no gene match: 12. The CDR3 protein is CASSLSTGGLAREQYF. CDR3 in DNA: TGTGCCAGCAGCTTGAGTACAGGTGGACTAGCGCGGGAGCAGTACTTC.

The gene calls are TRBV5-1 and TRBJ2-5, with 7 bases lining up with TRBD1. Looked up from germline, CDR1 is SGHRS and CDR2 is YFSETQ. This CDR3 has 13 residues. V lost 5 bases and J lost 3; bases outside the gene matches: 4. As DNA, the CDR3 is TGCGCCAGCAGGGTGGGACAGAAAGAGACCCAGTACTTC. Translating gives CASRVGQKETQYF.

This clone has only one observation. This chain connects TRBV27 to TRBJ1-3, with D hard to call. CDR1 and CDR2 (germline): MNHEY, SMNVEV (reference sequence). The CDR3 spans 18 residues. The V and J ends lost 4 bases and 2 bases respectively, with 21 bases between them. CDR3 bases: TGTGCCAGCAGTTCCCTAACGGTCTTCTCGTTTCCTGGAAACACCATATATTTT. Translated, it gives CASSSLTVFSFPGNTIYF.

This chain uses TRBV5-1 with TRBJ2-7, with D maybe TRBD1 (6 bases). The CDR3 runs 15 residues. The V gene's germline CDR1 is SGHRS and CDR2 YFSETQ. V gave up 4 bases and J gave up 1 base, with 15 bases separating them. CDR3 loop: CASSRSMDSSYEQYF. The DNA of the CDR3 is TGCGCCAGCAGCCGGAGCATGGACAGTTCCTACGAGCAGTACTTC.

The rearrangement joins TRBV4-3 to TRBJ1-1, with a possible D match to TRBD1 (5 bases). Per the germline V gene, CDR1 is LGHNA and CDR2 is YSLEER. V shed 4 bases and J shed 5 bases, with 17 bases lying between them. The CDR3 extends over 15 amino acids. CDR3 sequence: CASSRALGLGTEAFF. The CDR3 DNA reads as TGCGCCAGCAGCCGGGCTCTGGGGCTGGGGACTGAAGCTTTCTTT.

The chain is built from TRBV9 and TRBJ2-6; D call uncertain. Trimming pared 1 base from V and 0 bases from J, leaving 14 bases between. This CDR3 contains 18 residues. Germline V gives CDR1 SGDLS, CDR2 YYNGEE. The CDR3 here is CASSVYSAASSGANVLTF. For the CDR3, the DNA is TGTGCCAGCAGCGTATATTCGGCAGCCTCCTCTGGGGCCAACGTCCTGACTTTC.

The gene calls are TRBV7-8 and TRBJ1-1; D is ambiguous. The CDR3 contains 13 residues. CDR1 is SGHVS and CDR2 is FQNEAQ in the germline V gene. V was trimmed by 5 bases and J by 1 base, leaving 8 bases between them. The CDR3 bases are TGTGCCAGCAGCCGCGGATCGAACACTGAAGCTTTCTTT. Protein: CASSRGSNTEAFF.

The rearrangement uses TRBV28 and TRBJ2-7; 10 bases align to TRBD2. In germline, CDR1 is MDHEN, CDR2 SYDVKM. This CDR3 is built from 18 residues. Trimming removed 4 bases from V and 0 bases from J; junction bases left unmatched: 12. The CDR3 bases are TGTGCCAGCAGTTCGTCGACTAGCGGGCCTATGCTCTCCTACGAGCAGTACTTC. This encodes CASSSSTSGPMLSYEQYF.

The chain couples TRBV7-2 to TRBJ2-4, with D uncertain. Germline CDR1 is SGHTA and CDR2 is FQGNSA. This CDR3 region has 15 residues. Trimming left V 4 bases short and J 4 bases short, with 14 bases between. Here the CDR3 reads CASSSNRRDKNIQYF. The CDR3 bases are TGTGCCAGCAGCTCTAATAGGCGAGATAAAAACATTCAGTACTTC.

Of note for this clone: Within the sample, other DNA sequences also encode this same CDR3. The rearrangement links TRBV6-1 to TRBJ1-2; possibly TRBD1 for D (5 bases). The CDR3 has 13 amino acids. Germline CDR1 MNHNS, CDR2 SASEGT. V shed 1 base and J shed 5 bases, with 8 bases lying between them. CDR3 DNA sequence: TGTGCCAGCAGTGAAGGACAGTGGTATGGCTACACCTTC. It translates to CASSEGQWYGYTF.

This chain uses TRBV10-1 with TRBJ2-7; D might be TRBD1 (6 bases). The germline V and J ends were trimmed by 3 bases and 5 bases, with 11 bases remaining between them. The CDR3 consists of 13 residues. Germline V CDR1 and CDR2: WNHNN, SYGVQD (reference sequence). CDR3: CASSEDRIHEQYF. The CDR3 region has the DNA TGCGCCAGCAGTGAAGACAGGATACACGAGCAGTACTTC.

The gene calls are TRBV11-2 and TRBJ1-4; 8 bases agree with TRBD1. CDR1 is SGHAT, CDR2 FQNNGV, per germline. This CDR3 spans 19 amino acids. Trimming cost V 3 bases and J 4 bases; bases outside gene matches: 16. CDR3 loop: CASSFLGTGLLGGNEKLFF. For the CDR3, the DNA is TGTGCCAGCAGCTTTCTTGGGACAGGACTCCTTGGTGGTAATGAAAAACTGTTTTTT.

The V call is TRBV7-9, the J call TRBJ1-1, with a tentative D call TRBD1 (5 bases). Trimming removed 3 bases from V and 2 bases from J, with 7 bases in between. The CDR3 is 13 amino acids. CDR1 and CDR2 (germline): SEHNR, FQNEAQ (reference sequence). The CDR3 sequence: CASSFRVNTEAFF. As DNA, the CDR3 is TGTGCCAGCAGCTTCAGGGTTAACACTGAAGCTTTCTTT.

This clone is a singleton in its sample. The CDR3 DNA reads as TGTGCCAGCGCTGACTTGCTCTACGAGCAGTACTTC. It encodes CASADLLYEQYF. The chain has TRBV6-1 and TRBJ2-7; D gene uncertain. This CDR3 region has 12 residues. CDR1 and CDR2 from the germline V gene are MNHNS and SASEGT. V dropped 8 bases and J dropped 3 bases, with 11 bases sitting between them.

V usage is TRBV5-8 and J usage is TRBJ2-1, with 8 bases aligning to TRBD1. The V segment lost 0 bases and the J segment 5 bases; nucleotides outside the gene matches: 4. The CDR3 consists of 15 residues. Germline values: CDR1 SGHTS, CDR2 YDEGEE. The CDR3 DNA reads TGTGCCAGCAGCTTGGGACAGGGGAGGAACAATGAGCAGTTCTTC. It yields the protein CASSLGQGRNNEQFF.

The chain employs TRBV7-2 and TRBJ1-1; D uncertain. Germline values: CDR1 SGHTA, CDR2 FQGNSA. Trimming removed 5 bases at V and 1 base at J, with 11 bases between. CDR3 size: 14 residues. CDR3: CASSLYFTNTEAFF. In DNA form, the CDR3 reads TGTGCCAGCAGCCTTTATTTTACGAACACTGAAGCTTTCTTT.